The 29 T cell receptor beta chains in this list originate from one sample, sequenced in a study of blood T cell repertoires in COVID-19. Using immunoSEQ multiplex PCR, the repertoire was profiled, and TCRdb retains in-frame clones only, with some absent. Of around 200,000 clones listed, 75% to 90% are singletons. Sequenced material: PBMCs or T cells enriched from blood (not recorded which). These receptors were obtained from a woman in her 30s who had been exposed to COVID-19.

The CDR3 coding sequence is TGTGCCAGTAGTATAGTGACAGGGGGTATGAGCAATCAGCCCCAGCATTTT. This gives the protein CASSIVTGGMSNQPQHF. The rearrangement links TRBV19 to TRBJ1-5, with 9 bases matching TRBD1. V shed 1 base, J shed 1 base, and the junction held 5 bases outside the gene matches. The CDR3 totals 17 residues. Germline values: CDR1 LNHDA, CDR2 SQIVND (reference sequence).

The gene calls are TRBV19 and TRBJ1-1, with D hard to call. Looked up from germline, CDR1 is LNHDA and CDR2 is SQIVND (reference sequence). Trimming took 2 bases from V and 4 from J, leaving 14 bases between them. The CDR3 loop spans 15 amino acids. The CDR3 reads CASSISGLGSTEAFF. CDR3 sequence (DNA): TGTGCCAGTAGTATATCCGGGTTAGGGAGCACTGAAGCTTTCTTT. Based on the CDR3 plus reference TRBV19 and TRBJ1-1, the full variable domain is DGGITQSPKYLFRKEGQNVTLSCEQNLNHDAMYWYRQDPGQGLRLIYYSQIVNDFQKGDIAEGYSVSREKKESFPLTVTSAQKNPTAFYLCASSISGLGSTEAFFGQGTRLTVV.

V gene TRBV11-3 combines with J gene TRBJ1-1; D is perhaps TRBD1 (6 bases). V lost 1 base, J lost 4 bases, and 13 bases lay in between. CDR1 SGHNT and CDR2 YENEEA come from the germline V gene. This CDR3 spans 15 amino acids. The CDR3 DNA is TGTGCCAGCAGCTTAGTGGGGGGGGCGAGCACTGAAGCTTTCTTT. Its translation: CASSLVGGASTEAFF.

V is TRBV19 and J is TRBJ1-4, with TRBD1 identical over 9 bases. With V trimmed by 7 bases and J by 6 bases, 18 bases remained unmatched. Germline V gene data show CDR1 as LNHDA and CDR2 as SQIVND (reference sequence). The CDR3 extends over 18 amino acids. CDR3 region: CASTRGGTGSRLYEKLFF. As DNA, the CDR3 is TGTGCCAGTACCCGGGGGGGGACAGGGTCACGGCTGTATGAAAAACTGTTTTTT.

This chain links TRBV4-1 with TRBJ1-1; TRBD1 matches at 7 bases. This CDR3 comprises 17 residues. Germline assignment: CDR1 MGHRA and CDR2 YSYEKL. Losses at the gene ends were 3 bases for V and 1 base for J; bases not matched to a gene: 11. The CDR3 nucleotides read TGCGCCAGCAGCCACTTCACAGGGGAATTGGGGAACACTGAAGCTTTCTTT. It codes for CASSHFTGELGNTEAFF.

The chain joins TRBV6-5 to TRBJ2-7, with 10 bases fitting TRBD1. The CDR3 consists of 15 residues. Germline CDR1 and CDR2: MNHEY and SVGAGI. V was clipped by 2 bases and J by 6 bases; unmatched bases: 7. The CDR3 sequence is CASSYPGTGVAEQYF. DNA for the CDR3: TGTGCCAGCAGTTACCCCGGGACAGGGGTGGCCGAGCAGTACTTC.

This clone is a singleton in its sample. V gene TRBV4-2 combines with J gene TRBJ1-2; D uncertain. CDR1 is LGHNA and CDR2 is YNFKEQ in the germline V gene. The V and J ends lost 0 bases and 6 bases respectively, with 11 bases between them. The CDR3 is made up of 14 amino acids. CDR3 coding DNA: TGTGCCAGCAGCCAAGACGGACTAGGTGATGGCTACACCTTC. Residues: CASSQDGLGDGYTF.

This sequence joins TRBV28 and TRBJ2-1, with D possibly matching TRBD1 (6 bases). The CDR3 extends over 17 amino acids. Trimming took off 5 bases at V and 3 bases at J, with 20 bases between the two ends. CDR1 MDHEN and CDR2 SYDVKM come from the germline V gene. The CDR3 sequence: CASSPRQDTKDYNEQFF. The CDR3 bases are TGTGCCAGCAGTCCCCGACAGGACACTAAGGACTACAATGAGCAGTTCTTC.

This rearrangement joins TRBV5-1 to TRBJ1-1; the D gene is possibly TRBD1 (5 bases). The CDR3 is 14 amino acids. V lost 7 bases to trimming and J lost 1 base, with 14 bases between them. Germline assignment: CDR1 SGHRS and CDR2 YFSETQ. The DNA of the CDR3 is TGCGCCAGCTCCCTTTTGGACAAGAACACTGAAGCTTTCTTT. The encoded protein is CASSLLDKNTEAFF.

The chain couples TRBV18 to TRBJ2-7, with D possibly TRBD1 on 5 matching bases. The CDR3 is 14 amino acids. V was cut by 5 bases and J by 2 bases, with 13 bases left in between. Germline CDR1 KGHSH, CDR2 LQKENI. The CDR3 DNA reads TGTGCCAGCTCAGCAACAGGTCCTCCCTACGAGCAGTACTTC. Amino acid sequence: CASSATGPPYEQYF.

The chain carries TRBV7-8 and TRBJ2-7; unclear D gene. From germline, CDR1 is SGHVS and CDR2 FQNEAQ. This CDR3 is 14 amino acids long. Trimming left V 1 base short and J 2 bases short, with 9 bases between. The CDR3 region is CASSLGSPPYEQYF. CDR3 DNA: TGTGCCAGCAGCTTAGGTAGTCCCCCCTACGAGCAGTACTTC.

The gene calls are TRBV25-1 and TRBJ1-1; 7 bases fit TRBD1. This CDR3 spans 15 amino acids. Losses at the gene ends were 3 bases for V and 6 bases for J; bases not matched to a gene: 10. Germline assignment: CDR1 MGHDK and CDR2 SYGVNS. CDR3 bases: TGTGCCAGCAGTGATATTACAGGGGAAGGTTCTGAAGCTTTCTTT. Residues: CASSDITGEGSEAFF. Variable domain in full (rest from reference TRBV25-1 and TRBJ1-1): EADIYQTPRYLVIGTGKKITLECSQTMGHDKMYWYQQDPGMELHLIHYSYGVNSTEKGDLSSESTVSRIRTEHFPLTLESARPSHTSQYLCASSDITGEGSEAFFGQGTRLTVV.

Details on this clone: The same CDR3 also results from other DNA sequences found in this sample. CDR3 bases: TGTGCCAGCAGCCAAGCATATGGCTACACCTTC. As protein: CASSQAYGYTF. The chain joins TRBV3-1 (or the pseudogene TRBV3-2) to TRBJ1-2; D is unclear. This CDR3 comprises 11 residues. Germline V CDR1 and CDR2: LGHDT, YNNKEL (reference sequence). V shed 1 base and J shed 5 bases, with 2 bases lying between them.

The rearrangement uses TRBV5-1 and TRBJ2-7; D not certain. The CDR3 sequence is 15 residues long. Germline lookup yields CDR1 SGHRS and CDR2 YFSETQ. V lost 0 bases and J lost 0, with 10 bases in between. The CDR3 protein is CASSLDSFSSYEQYF. CDR3 nucleotide sequence: TGCGCCAGCAGCTTGGACAGCTTCAGCTCCTACGAGCAGTACTTC.

The J gene is TRBJ1-1, the V gene TRBV7-9; no firm D call. The CDR3 runs 13 residues. Trimming left V 5 bases short and J 3 bases short, with 10 bases between. Germline V gives CDR1 SEHNR, CDR2 FQNEAQ (reference sequence). The DNA for the CDR3 is TGTGCCAGCAGCATAAAACGGGACACTGAAGCTTTCTTT. This codes for CASSIKRDTEAFF. The whole variable domain, remainder taken from reference TRBV7-9 and TRBJ1-1, is DTGVSQNPRHKITKRGQNVTFRCDPISEHNRLYWYRQTLGQGPEFLTYFQNEAQLEKSRLLSDRFSAERPKGSFSTLEIQRTEQGDSAMYLCASSIKRDTEAFFGQGTRLTVV.

The chain couples TRBV2 to TRBJ1-2; 10 nucleotides match TRBD1. In germline, CDR1 is SNHLY, CDR2 FYNNEI. The CDR3 runs to 15 residues. J lost 4 bases, V lost 5 bases, and 7 bases had no gene match. The CDR3 DNA is TGTGCCAGCAGTCCGAGACAGGGGGCGGGCTATGGCTACACCTTC. Its protein is CASSPRQGAGYGYTF.

This clone occurred once. The chain combines TRBV9 with TRBJ2-3, with D possibly matching TRBD2 (5 bases). Germline CDR1 and CDR2: SGDLS and YYNGEE. V was cut by 0 bases and J by 1 base, with 9 bases left in between. There are 15 residues in the CDR3. The CDR3 nucleotides are TGTGCCAGCAGCGTAGGGGAGAGGGGCACAGATACGCAGTATTTT. This translates into CASSVGERGTDTQYF.

The table lists this clone with a few counts. The chain couples TRBV4-1 to TRBJ2-2, with D maybe TRBD1 (5 bases). The CDR3 sequence is 18 residues long. V was trimmed by 6 bases and J by 0 bases, leaving 20 bases between them. The germline CDR1 and CDR2 sequences are MGHRA and YSYEKL. CDR3 in amino acids: CASRPIDSGAANTGELFF. CDR3 nucleotides: TGCGCCAGCAGGCCGATAGATTCTGGGGCTGCGAACACCGGGGAGCTGTTTTTT.

This chain links TRBV3-1 (or the pseudogene TRBV3-2) with TRBJ2-7; 8 nucleotides align to TRBD1. Germline loops: CDR1 LGHDT, CDR2 YNNKEL (reference sequence). The ends lost 4 bases at V and 8 bases at J; junction bases unmatched: 4. This CDR3 comprises 12 residues. The chain's CDR3 is CASSLRGRKQYF. Here the CDR3 DNA reads TGTGCCAGCAGCCTCAGGGGGCGCAAGCAGTACTTC.

The V gene is TRBV18, the J gene TRBJ1-1, with D unresolved. CDR1 is KGHSH and CDR2 is LQKENI in the germline V gene. This CDR3 has 14 residues. V lost 3 bases and J lost 2, with 10 bases in between. The CDR3 protein is CASSPWTGNTEAFF. The CDR3 DNA reads as TGTGCCAGCTCACCCTGGACGGGAAACACTGAAGCTTTCTTT.

V usage is TRBV18 and J usage is TRBJ2-5; D may be TRBD1 (6 bases). Germline values: CDR1 KGHSH, CDR2 LQKENI. This CDR3 is 14 amino acids long. V lost 3 bases to trimming and J lost 0 bases, with 8 bases between them. In DNA form, the CDR3 reads TGTGCCAGCTCACCGGGGGCCTACCAAGAGACCCAGTACTTC. Encoded protein: CASSPGAYQETQYF.

The rearrangement joins TRBV7-2 to TRBJ2-4; 7 positions match TRBD1. Germline V gene data show CDR1 as SGHTA and CDR2 as FQGNSA. With 8 bases clipped from V and 4 bases from J, the junction kept 8 bases outside the gene matches. The CDR3 has 14 amino acids. This chain's CDR3 is CASVLPGQKNIQYF. CDR3 nucleotides: TGTGCCAGCGTCCTTCCGGGACAGAAAAACATTCAGTACTTC.

The chain has TRBV27 and TRBJ1-3, with TRBD1 as a possible D gene (6 bases). Trimming left V 8 bases short and J 6 bases short, with 23 bases between. Germline-derived CDR1 and CDR2 are MNHEY and SMNVEV (reference sequence). The CDR3 totals 16 residues. CDR3 nucleotides: TGTGCCAGCGGCCGCATCGCAGGGGCGAGCGTAAACACCATATATTTT. Protein: CASGRIAGASVNTIYF.

The genes are TRBV6-5 and TRBJ1-5; tentatively, D is TRBD1 (5 bases). With 5 bases removed from V and 11 bases from J, the gap between germline ends came to 16 bases. This CDR3 region has 13 residues. The germline V gene encodes CDR1 MNHEY and CDR2 SVGAGI. The CDR3 is CASSRGLPGAQHF. DNA for the CDR3: TGTGCCAGCAGTCGGGGCTTACCGGGGGCCCAGCATTTT.

The CDR3 protein is CASGSGRTGPSYEQYF. In DNA, the CDR3 is TGTGCTAGTGGTTCGGGGAGGACAGGCCCCTCCTACGAGCAGTACTTC. The chain is built from TRBV12-5 and TRBJ2-7, with a possible D match to TRBD1 (7 bases). The germline V gene encodes CDR1 LGHNT and CDR2 FRNRAP. The CDR3 spans 16 residues. The V gene lost 4 bases and the J gene lost 0 bases, with 16 bases spanning the gap.

The J gene is TRBJ2-1, the V gene TRBV21-1; the D segment call TRBD1 is taken from the table without a DNA check. TRBV21-1 is a recognized pseudogene. The CDR3 is 16 amino acids. CDR3 sequence: CASSKSPGVTYNEQFF. Written as DNA, the CDR3 is TGTGCCAGCAGCAAATCCCCAGGGGTAACCTACAATGAGCAGTTCTTC.

The chain uses TRBV5-4 and TRBJ1-2, with D possibly TRBD1 on 6 matching bases. The CDR3 length is 17 residues. In germline, CDR1 is SGHNT, CDR2 YYREEE (reference sequence). V lost 0 bases, J lost 2 bases, and 17 bases lay in between. The CDR3: CASSLGAWDIINYGYTF. CDR3 bases: TGTGCCAGCAGCTTGGGAGCTTGGGACATTATCAACTATGGCTACACCTTC.

V gene TRBV27 combines with J gene TRBJ1-5; D uncertain. Trimming shortened V by 6 bases and J by 7 bases, and 13 bases separated the two germline ends. CDR1 and CDR2 from the germline V gene are MNHEY and SMNVEV (reference sequence). The CDR3 totals 13 residues. The CDR3 here is CASSYGSRQPQHF. The CDR3 nucleotides are TGTGCCAGCAGCTACGGTAGTAGACAGCCCCAGCATTTT.

The chain couples TRBV5-6 to TRBJ1-3; 7 bases line up with TRBD1. V lost 0 bases and J lost 4; bases outside the gene matches: 1. Looked up from germline, CDR1 is SGHDT and CDR2 is YYEEEE. The CDR3 is 14 amino acids. CDR3 in amino acids: CASSLDRGGNTIYF. CDR3 in DNA: TGTGCCAGCAGCTTGGACAGGGGAGGAAACACCATATATTTT.